The 25 T cell receptor beta chains below come from one sample, sequenced in a study of T cell responses to AZD1222 COVID-19 vaccine (dated by TCRdb to 2020 to 2023). The time point label, read with the paper, signifies: baseline before first vaccination. Libraries were built with the immunoSEQ multiplex PCR assay. This is the immuneACCESS table as TCRdb keeps it, with only in-frame sequences that have V and J called. A part of the clones is gone; compared with another copy, unresolved V genes explain less than half, and the rest is unexplained. The sample table contains around 120,000 clones; only one count was recorded for 70% to 90% of them. The top ten clonotypes cover more than 7.5% of the sample. The material was peripheral blood, obtained on day 0 of AZD1222 vaccination. These receptors all stem from an adult in good health.

This clone was picked up a small number of times. V is TRBV18 and J is TRBJ1-1; D perhaps matches TRBD1 (6 bases). This CDR3 has 14 residues. Germline values: CDR1 KGHSH, CDR2 LQKENI. V gave up 2 bases and J gave up 4 bases, with 11 bases separating them. Here the CDR3 reads CASSPDRLGTEAFF. The DNA of the CDR3 is TGTGCCAGCTCACCAGACAGGCTCGGCACTGAAGCTTTCTTT.

The gene calls are TRBV29-1 and TRBJ2-3; D may match TRBD1 or TRBD2 (5 bases each). The V end was cut by 7 bases, the J end by 4 bases, with 12 bases between. Germline V gene sequence: CDR1 SQVTM, CDR2 ANQGSEA. There are 12 residues in the CDR3. This CDR3 is CSAVLGADTQYF. The DNA for the CDR3 is TGCAGCGCCGTACTAGGGGCAGATACGCAGTATTTT.

This chain uses TRBV7-3 with TRBJ2-5, with D maybe TRBD2 (6 bases). Germline assignment: CDR1 SGHTA and CDR2 FQGTGA. This CDR3 is 14 amino acids long. V was shortened by 2 bases and J by 5 bases, with 12 bases between the two germline ends. In DNA form, the CDR3 reads TGTGCCAGCAGCTTAGGGTCTCGGGGGGAGACCCAGTACTTC. Translating it yields CASSLGSRGETQYF.

This chain uses TRBV4-2 with TRBJ2-1; perhaps TRBD2 as D (6 bases). The CDR3 runs 16 residues. Germline CDR1 and CDR2: LGHNA and YNFKEQ. Trimming cost V 0 bases and J 6 bases, with 15 bases left between them. CDR3 in DNA: TGTGCCAGCAGCCAAGATTTACTAGCTCCCCTCAATGAGCAGTTCTTC. Translating gives CASSQDLLAPLNEQFF.

This clone was observed once. The rearrangement links TRBV28 to TRBJ2-2; 11 bases are shared with TRBD2. With 3 bases clipped from V and 7 bases from J, the junction kept 7 bases outside the gene matches. Germline V lookup: CDR1 MDHEN, CDR2 SYDVKM. The CDR3 is 16 residues long. CDR3 sequence reads: CASSFLAGGGVGELFF. In nucleotides, the CDR3 is TGTGCCAGCAGTTTCCTAGCGGGAGGAGGAGTCGGGGAGCTGTTTTTT.

The rearrangement links TRBV7-8 to TRBJ1-2; tentative D call: TRBD1 (6 bases). Germline V gene data show CDR1 as SGHVS and CDR2 as FQNEAQ. This CDR3 spans 14 amino acids. The V end was cut by 0 bases, the J end by 8 bases, with 13 bases between. DNA of the CDR3: TGTGCCAGCAGCTTAGCGCGGGGGGCCCACGGCTACACCTTC. Encoded protein: CASSLARGAHGYTF. Full variable domain (rest looked up from reference TRBV7-8 and TRBJ1-2): GAGVSQSPRYKVAKRGQDVALRCDPISGHVSLFWYQQALGQGPEFLTYFQNEAQLDKSGLPSDRFFAERPEGSVSTLKIQRTQQEDSAVYLCASSLARGAHGYTFGSGTRLTVV.

This chain uses TRBV5-1 with TRBJ2-1; D ambiguous. The V gene lost 1 base and the J gene lost 5 bases, with 16 bases spanning the gap. This CDR3 comprises 16 residues. Germline CDR1 is SGHRS and CDR2 is YFSETQ. DNA of the CDR3: TGCGCCAGCAGCTTGACTCCAGTTAAGCAGGACAATGAGCAGTTCTTC. The encoded protein is CASSLTPVKQDNEQFF.

The CDR3 region has the DNA TGTGCCAGCAGACCCAGGGTGGTAAAAACTGAAGCTTTCTTT. It is translated as CASRPRVVKTEAFF. The chain is built from TRBV27 and TRBJ1-1; tentative D call: TRBD1 (5 bases). Looked up from germline, CDR1 is MNHEY and CDR2 is SMNVEV (reference sequence). CDR3 length: 14 residues. Trimming took off 6 bases at V and 5 bases at J, with 16 bases between the two ends.

Turning to this clone: Different DNA sequences within this sample yield the same CDR3. V gene TRBV5-1 combines with J gene TRBJ1-1; D uncertain. This CDR3 is built from 13 residues. Per the germline V gene, CDR1 is SGHRS and CDR2 is YFSETQ. The germline V and J ends were trimmed by 4 bases and 1 base, with 8 bases remaining between them. The CDR3 sequence: CASSTGSNTEAFF. The CDR3 nucleotides read TGCGCCAGCAGCACGGGGTCGAACACTGAAGCTTTCTTT.

The chain has TRBV28 and TRBJ1-3; D possibly corresponds to TRBD1 (5 bases). The CDR3 covers 13 residues. Germline V lookup: CDR1 MDHEN, CDR2 SYDVKM. Deletions cut 10 bases from V and 0 bases from J, with 10 bases between. The CDR3 DNA reads TGTGCCACCCTAGACAGCTCTGGAAACACCATATATTTT. Translated: CATLDSSGNTIYF.

The rearrangement links TRBV9 to TRBJ1-1, with 8 bases aligning to TRBD1. This CDR3 has 15 residues. The germline V gene has CDR1 SGDLS and CDR2 YYNGEE. The V gene end was trimmed by 1 base and the J gene end by 0 bases; junction bases not matched to a gene: 2. CDR3 protein: CASSVQGAMNTEAFF. For the CDR3, the DNA is TGTGCCAGCAGCGTACAGGGGGCCATGAACACTGAAGCTTTCTTT. Supplemented by reference TRBV9 and TRBJ1-1, the full variable domain reads DSGVTQTPKHLITATGQRVTLRCSPRSGDLSVYWYQQSLDQGLQFLIQYYNGEERAKGNILERFSAQQFPDLHSELNLSSLELGDSALYFCASSVQGAMNTEAFFGQGTRLTVV.

The rearrangement uses TRBV30 and TRBJ1-2; tentative D call: TRBD1 (5 bases). Germline CDR1 GTSNPN, CDR2 SVGIG (reference sequence). Trimming shortened V by 0 bases and J by 8 bases, and 25 bases separated the two germline ends. The CDR3 runs 17 residues. CDR3 sequence: CAWSVLVARRGFGGYTF. The CDR3 nucleotides are TGTGCCTGGAGTGTACTGGTGGCCCGGAGGGGCTTCGGAGGCTACACCTTC. Using reference TRBV30 and TRBJ1-2 for the parts outside the CDR3, the full variable domain is SQTIHQWPATLVQPVGSPLSLECTVEGTSNPNLYWYRQAAGRGLQLLFYSVGIGQISSEVPQNLSASRPQDRQFILSSKKLLLSDSGFYLCAWSVLVARRGFGGYTFGSGTRLTVV.

The chain joins TRBV14 to TRBJ2-7, with TRBD2 matching 9 bases. V shed 1 base, J shed 2 bases, and the junction held 3 bases outside the gene matches. This CDR3 has 15 residues. Germline-derived CDR1 and CDR2 are SGHDN and FVKESK. In DNA, the CDR3 is TGTGCCAGCAGCCAAGCCGGCGGGAGGGCCTACGAGCAGTACTTC. Amino acids: CASSQAGGRAYEQYF. The entire variable domain, with the rest obtained from reference TRBV14 and TRBJ2-7, is as follows: EAGVTQFPSHSVIEKGQTVTLRCDPISGHDNLYWYRRVMGKEIKFLLHFVKESKQDESGMPNNRFLAERTGGTYSTLKVQPAELEDSGVYFCASSQAGGRAYEQYFGPGTRLTVT.

The chain has TRBV9 and TRBJ1-3; D is undetermined. Per germline, CDR1 SGDLS and CDR2 YYNGEE. The CDR3 spans 16 residues. V lost 0 bases and J 0 bases, leaving 10 bases between the germline ends. CDR3 amino acids: CASSVGTLHSGNTIYF. The CDR3 DNA reads TGTGCCAGCAGCGTAGGAACCCTCCACTCTGGAAACACCATATATTTT.

This clone was seen just once. The chain combines TRBV5-1 with TRBJ2-5; 10 nucleotides line up with TRBD2. Germline CDR1 and CDR2: SGHRS and YFSETQ. The CDR3 is made up of 16 amino acids. Unmatched junction bases numbered 4, after V lost 0 bases and J lost 2 bases. In nucleotides, the CDR3 is TGCGCCAGCAGCTTGGCTAGCGGGGGCATACAAGAGACCCAGTACTTC. Translating it yields CASSLASGGIQETQYF.

The chain recombines TRBV18 with TRBJ2-2; D remains ambiguous. This CDR3 region has 12 residues. The ends were cut back, 2 bases at V and 6 bases at J, with 4 bases in the middle. CDR1 and CDR2 from the germline V gene are KGHSH and LQKENI. The CDR3 DNA follows: TGTGCCAGCTCACCAGGCCCCGGGGAGCTGTTTTTT. Protein product: CASSPGPGELFF.

Concerning this clone: At one boundary the junction diverges from the germline segment, which might be a read error. V is TRBV3-1 (or the pseudogene TRBV3-2) and J is TRBJ1-1; TRBD1 matches at 8 bases. Per the germline V gene, CDR1 is LGHDT and CDR2 is YNNKEL (reference sequence). The CDR3 runs 16 residues. CDR3 nucleotides: TGTGCCAGCATCCAAGGACAGGGTCTGCGGAACACTGAAGCTTTCTTT. Amino acid sequence: CASIQGQGLRNTEAFF.

This chain connects TRBV18 to TRBJ1-5; D uncertain. The CDR3 is 14 amino acids. Trimming removed 5 bases from V and 7 bases from J, with 15 bases in between. Germline V gene lookup returns CDR1 KGHSH and CDR2 LQKENI. CDR3 residues: CASSWSGTGQPQHF. As DNA, the CDR3 is TGTGCCAGCTCATGGTCAGGAACTGGACAGCCCCAGCATTTT. Supplemented by reference TRBV18 and TRBJ1-5, the full variable domain reads NAGVMQNPRHLVRRRGQEARLRCSPMKGHSHVYWYRQLPEEGLKFMVYLQKENIIDESGMPKERFSAEFPKEGPSILRIQQVVRGDSAAYFCASSWSGTGQPQHFGDGTRLSIL.

The V call is TRBV19, the J call TRBJ1-2; 7 bases agree with TRBD1. The CDR3 is made up of 15 amino acids. Per the germline V gene, CDR1 is LNHDA and CDR2 is SQIVND (reference sequence). The V and J ends lost 5 bases and 3 bases, in that order; junction bases with no gene match: 9. The CDR3: CASSSSRQGYYGYTF. CDR3 in DNA: TGTGCCAGTAGTTCGTCCCGACAGGGATACTATGGCTACACCTTC.

The chain joins TRBV7-2 to TRBJ1-3, with 8 bases lining up with TRBD1. The junction had 3 bases not matched to a gene; V was cut back by 1 base and J by 4 bases. The germline V gene has CDR1 SGHTA and CDR2 FQGNSA. The CDR3 runs 15 residues. The CDR3 nucleotides read TGTGCCAGCAGCTTAGGGACAGGGCACGGAAACACCATATATTTT. This codes for CASSLGTGHGNTIYF. The full variable domain, in which reference TRBV7-2 and TRBJ1-3 provide the parts outside the CDR3, is GAGVSQSPSNKVTEKGKDVELRCDPISGHTALYWYRQSLGQGLEFLIYFQGNSAPDKSGLPSDRFSAERTGGSVSTLTIQRTQQEDSAVYLCASSLGTGHGNTIYFGEGSWLTVV.

The chain employs TRBV2 and TRBJ2-5; unclear D gene. V dropped 7 bases and J dropped 5 bases, with 11 bases sitting between them. The CDR3 is 12 residues long. From germline, CDR1 is SNHLY and CDR2 FYNNEI. CDR3: CASTSLGETQYF. CDR3 sequence (DNA): TGTGCCAGCACGAGCCTAGGGGAGACCCAGTACTTC.

Here the CDR3 reads CASSPIGIGGSWYEQYF. For the CDR3, the DNA is TGTGCCAGCAGTCCTATCGGGATTGGCGGGAGTTGGTACGAGCAGTACTTC. The chain couples TRBV27 to TRBJ2-7; 7 positions match TRBD2. CDR1 is MNHEY and CDR2 is SMNVEV in the germline V gene (reference sequence). The CDR3 contains 17 residues. The V segment lost 5 bases and the J segment 4 bases; nucleotides outside the gene matches: 17.

The gene calls are TRBV2 and TRBJ1-4; 8 bases line up with TRBD1. CDR1 and CDR2 from the germline V gene are SNHLY and FYNNEI. The CDR3 contains 15 residues. V was pared by 6 bases and J by 8 bases, with 11 bases of the junction left unmatched. Written as DNA, the CDR3 is TGTGCCAGCAGAAAGACAGGGGCAAGGGGGGAAAAACTGTTTTTT. Translated: CASRKTGARGEKLFF.

The chain links TRBV5-4 to TRBJ2-1; D unresolved. With 0 bases removed from V and 6 bases from J, the gap between germline ends came to 16 bases. CDR3 length equals 16 residues. Germline-derived CDR1 and CDR2 are SGHNT and YYREEE (reference sequence). CDR3: CASSLGPEIAINEQFF. Here the CDR3 DNA reads TGTGCCAGCAGCTTGGGACCGGAAATAGCAATCAATGAGCAGTTCTTC.

This sequence joins TRBV3-1 (or the pseudogene TRBV3-2) and TRBJ1-2; TRBD1 matches at 8 bases. J lost 8 bases, V lost 4 bases, and 9 bases had no gene match. CDR3 length equals 14 residues. Germline V gene sequence: CDR1 LGHDT, CDR2 YNNKEL (reference sequence). The CDR3 DNA sequence: TGTGCCAGCAGCCCGACGGACAGGGTGGGCGGCTACACCTTC. It specifies CASSPTDRVGGYTF.